These 12 T cell receptor beta chains were all obtained from the same sample, sequenced in a study of CD8+CD57+ T cells in acquired aplastic anemia. TCR beta VDJ combinations and CDR3 sequences were profiled from genomic DNA. MiXCR, run by TCRdb on the reads, gives a single entry per CDR3 protein. The table shows about 400,000 distinct CDR3 sequences, with 65% to 80% occurring only once. Sequenced sample: sorted CD4+, CD8+, or CD8+CD57+ T cells (not recorded which) from PBMCs. The receptors derive from a human donor in good health, serving as a control.

V and J are TRBV7-2 and TRBJ2-7; tentatively, D is TRBD1 (6 bases). The CDR3 sequence is 14 residues long. CDR1 and CDR2 from the germline V gene are SGHTA and FQGNSA. The V gene lost 0 bases and the J gene lost 5 bases, with 11 bases spanning the gap. As DNA, the CDR3 is TGTGCCAGCAGCTTAGCCGGGACAACCGACGAGCAGTACTTC. This encodes CASSLAGTTDEQYF. The full variable domain, with the rest looked up from reference TRBV7-2 and TRBJ2-7, is GAGVSQSPSNKVTEKGKDVELRCDPISGHTALYWYRQSLGQGLEFLIYFQGNSAPDKSGLPSDRFSAERTGGSVSTLTIQRTQQEDSAVYLCASSLAGTTDEQYFGPGTRLTVT.

This clonotype was seen repeatedly, ten times or more. The chain carries TRBV20-1 and TRBJ2-7; D is ambiguous. The germline V and J ends were trimmed by 7 bases and 0 bases, with 16 bases remaining between them. CDR1 and CDR2 (germline): DFQATT, SNEGSKA (reference sequence). This CDR3 has 14 residues. CDR3 in amino acids: CSVPPPPGSYEQYF. CDR3 nucleotide sequence: TGCAGTGTTCCCCCTCCCCCAGGCTCCTACGAGCAGTACTTC.

J is TRBJ2-7 and V is TRBV20-1, with D possibly being TRBD2 (6 bases). CDR1 and CDR2 (germline): DFQATT, SNEGSKA (reference sequence). There are 11 residues in the CDR3. The germline V and J ends were trimmed by 5 bases and 4 bases, with 9 bases remaining between them. Here the CDR3 reads CSAGSGYEQYF. The CDR3 DNA sequence: TGCAGTGCTGGGAGCGGGTACGAGCAGTACTTC.

This chain links TRBV5-6 with TRBJ2-1; D call uncertain. Trimming left V 2 bases short and J 0 bases short, with 15 bases between. Per germline, CDR1 SGHDT and CDR2 YYEEEE. The CDR3 loop spans 17 amino acids. As DNA, the CDR3 is TGTGCCAGCAGCTTAGATAGAAACTTATTCTCCTACAATGAGCAGTTCTTC. It specifies CASSLDRNLFSYNEQFF.

This clonotype showed up many times. The chain links TRBV20-1 to TRBJ1-1, with a weak D call TRBD1 (6 bases). The ends were cut back, 4 bases at V and 10 bases at J, with 16 bases in the middle. This CDR3 has 12 amino acids. Per the germline V gene, CDR1 is DFQATT and CDR2 is SNEGSKA (reference sequence). CDR3 bases: TGCAGTGCTAAAGGGGGTACCGAGGGAGCTTTCTTT. Encoded protein: CSAKGGTEGAFF.

This clonotype was seen many times. J is TRBJ2-3 and V is TRBV5-4, with no clear D. Trimming stripped 3 bases from V and 2 bases from J, with 4 bases between. The CDR3 is 12 residues long. CDR1 and CDR2 from the germline V gene are SGHNT and YYREEE (reference sequence). The CDR3 bases are TGTGCCAGCAGCTGGGACACAGATACGCAGTATTTT. It is translated as CASSWDTDTQYF.

About this clonotype: A junction boundary mismatches the germline segment, possibly from a read error. The chain links TRBV7-2 to TRBJ2-7; possible D gene TRBD2, 5 bases. CDR3 size: 13 residues. Germline CDR1 SGHTA, CDR2 FQGNSA. The CDR3 DNA reads TGTGCCAGCAGTTTAGAGGGTGGCTACGAGCAGTACTTC. Translating gives CASSLEGGYEQYF.

To note about this clonotype: The conserved final phenylalanine or tryptophan is absent from the CDR3, which likely points to a read error. No DNA is shown, since the ends of the CDR3 on it are uncertain; the CDR3 is the one TCRdb lists. The V call is TRBV10-3, the J call TRBJ1-2; the table's D call, TRBD1, has no DNA check behind it. The CDR3 is 13 amino acids in total, end residues counted. Germline CDR1 ENHRY, CDR2 SYGVKD. The CDR3: CAIRDQGAGGYPS.

The chain is built from TRBV6-1 and TRBJ2-1; 10 nucleotides align to TRBD1. This CDR3 contains 15 residues. V gave up 9 bases and J gave up 7 bases; unmatched junction bases: 12. Germline CDR1 is MNHNS and CDR2 is SASEGT. CDR3 DNA sequence: TGTGCCAGTGGTCCCGGGACAGGGGCGTCAAATGAGCAGTTCTTC. Encoded protein: CASGPGTGASNEQFF.

About this clonotype: The germline gene is not matched at one end of the junction; a read error may be the cause. The V call is TRBV11-2, the J call TRBJ2-3; D perhaps matches TRBD1 (5 bases). In germline, CDR1 is SGHAT, CDR2 FQNNGV. The CDR3 contains 16 residues. The chain's CDR3 is CASTRDRGPSTDKQYF. CDR3 sequence (DNA): TGTGCCAGCACACGTGACAGAGGCCCGAGCACGGATAAGCAGTATTTT.

This clonotype was observed once. This chain links TRBV20-1 with TRBJ2-3, with 7 bases lining up with TRBD1. Germline lookup yields CDR1 DFQATT and CDR2 SNEGSKA (reference sequence). The length of the CDR3 is 14 residues. J gave up 3 bases and V 1 base, and 4 bases lay outside the gene matches. The CDR3 region has the DNA TGCAGTGCTAGAGCCGACAGGGAAACAGATACGCAGTATTTT. Residues: CSARADRETDTQYF.

This clonotype occurred many times. The chain employs TRBV18 and TRBJ1-5, with D uncertain. Germline CDR1 and CDR2: KGHSH and LQKENI. V was cut by 2 bases and J by 1 base, with 12 bases left in between. This CDR3 is built from 16 residues. The CDR3 sequence is CASSPGSGRSNQPQHF. For the CDR3, the DNA is TGTGCCAGCTCACCAGGGAGTGGCCGGAGCAATCAGCCCCAGCATTTT.